The present T cell receptor beta chain was sequenced within a study of chemoradiotherapy in HPV16-positive cancers. Study conclusions and caveats: Non-HPV-specific T cells did not expand in tumors during treatment, whereas candidate HPV-specific clones and E7-related motifs did.

With 2 bases removed from V and 2 bases from J, the gap between germline ends came to 6 bases. CDR1 is KGHSH and CDR2 is LQKENI in the germline V gene. This CDR3 contains 13 residues. This clone is classed as large. The antigen remains undetermined. The data were produced by immunoSEQ multiplex PCR, yet TCRdb's version contains in-frame clones alone and is incomplete. The sample consists of 4,500 to 6,500 clones, 78% of them appearing once. The TCR was taken from a human donor with HPV-associated anogenital cancer. This chain connects TRBV18 to TRBJ1-2; D remains ambiguous. This material was collected from a patient who underwent chemoradiotherapy. The CDR3 DNA sequence: TGTGCCAGCTCACCAGGGCCGAACTATGGCTACACCTTC. Translation gives CASSPGPNYGYTF.